A selection of T cell receptor beta chains follows, all from one sample in a study of blood T cell repertoires in COVID-19. The protocol was immunoSEQ multiplex PCR, while the TCRdb copy is restricted to in-frame clones and leaves out a portion. The table records about 360,000 clones, 75% to 90% of them present only once. Material: peripheral blood. The receptors originated from a woman in her fifties or sixties with COVID-19, enrolled during active disease. Each CDR3 is given with its conserved first and last residue. The D gene is left open where the match is weak. Part of the rows lack a size; the others show once, few, many or a class for expanded clones.

V gene	clone size	D gene	J gene	CDR3 protein	CDR3 DNA
TRBV11-3	NA	NA	TRBJ2-2	CASSLGGTDTTGELFF	TGTGCCAGCAGCTTGGGCGGGACAGATACCACCGGGGAGCTGTTTTTT
TRBV30	NA	TRBD1	TRBJ1-2	CASHRQGPNYGYTF	TGTGCCTCCCACCGACAGGGACCCAACTATGGCTACACCTTC
TRBV5-1	NA	NA	TRBJ2-5	CASSLALRGTQYF	TGCGCCAGCAGCTTGGCCCTGAGAGGGACCCAGTACTTC
TRBV7-9	once	NA	TRBJ1-2	CASSNGQVRNYGYTF	TGTGCCAGCAGCAATGGACAAGTGAGAAACTATGGCTACACCTTC
TRBV29-1	NA	NA	TRBJ1-2	CSVAGPGYTF	TGCAGCGTTGCGGGTCCTGGCTACACCTTC
TRBV9	few	NA	TRBJ2-5	CASSVVGGQETQYF	TGTGCCAGCAGCGTAGTGGGGGGCCAAGAGACCCAGTACTTC
TRBV7-8	NA	TRBD1	TRBJ1-5	CASSLGGQGNRPQHF	TGTGCCAGCAGCTTAGGGGGACAGGGGAATCGGCCCCAGCATTTT
TRBV6-2/TRBV6-3	NA	TRBD2	TRBJ2-1	CASSQGLAASNEQFF	TGTGCCAGCAGTCAGGGACTAGCAGCCTCCAATGAGCAGTTCTTC
TRBV30	few	TRBD1	TRBJ1-5	CAWSVLGTGDQPQHF	TGTGCCTGGAGTGTACTAGGGACAGGAGACCAGCCCCAGCATTTT
TRBV11-2	NA	TRBD1	TRBJ2-7	CASSSPGTGYEQYF	TGTGCCAGCAGCTCGCCCGGGACAGGCTACGAGCAGTACTTC